A single sample is the source of the 13 T cell receptor beta chains below, sequenced in a study of T cells in Graves' hyperthyroidism and ophthalmopathy. TCR beta CDR3 sequences were amplified from RNA transcripts. The HTBI primer set served for first-round RT-PCR of the TCR CDR3. TCRdb passed the multiplex PCR reads through MiXCR, listing each CDR3 protein once. The table has a few hundred thousand distinct CDR3 sequences, about 14% seen once. Sample: blood. These receptor sequences come from a woman aged 40 to 49 with Graves' hyperthyroidism.

This clonotype was counted many times. This chain uses TRBV3-1 with TRBJ1-1; D is uncertain. Germline V gene sequence: CDR1 LGHDT, CDR2 YNNKEL (reference sequence). V lost 1 base, J lost 3 bases, and 9 bases lay in between. CDR3 length equals 14 residues. As DNA, the CDR3 is TGTGCCAGCAGCCAAGCTGACCTCGACACTGAAGCTTTCTTT. It yields the protein CASSQADLDTEAFF. The variable domain in full, completed from reference TRBV3-1 and TRBJ1-1, reads DTAVSQTPKYLVTQMGNDKSIKCEQNLGHDTMYWYKQDSKKFLKIMFSYNNKELIINETVPNRFSPKSPDKAHLNLHINSLELGDSAVYFCASSQADLDTEAFFGQGTRLTVV.

This clonotype has ten or more counts. The V call is TRBV5-1, the J call TRBJ1-1, with no clear D. The CDR3 sequence is 14 residues long. Germline V gene sequence: CDR1 SGHRS, CDR2 YFSETQ. V was clipped by 2 bases and J by 2 bases, with 10 bases between them. The CDR3, as DNA: TGCGCCAGCAGCTTTAGTAAGTTTAACACTGAAGCTTTCTTT. Protein: CASSFSKFNTEAFF.

Comments on this clonotype: Germline is not matched at one junction end, which may reflect a read error. This chain uses TRBV9 with TRBJ2-7; the match to TRBD2 covers 11 bases. The CDR3 covers 15 residues. Germline CDR1 is SGDLS and CDR2 is YYNGEE. The CDR3 region is CVSSTRLAGSYEQYF. CDR3 bases: TGTGTCAGCAGTACAAGACTAGCGGGATCCTACGAGCAGTACTTC. Supplemented by reference TRBV9 and TRBJ2-7, the full variable domain reads DSGVTQTPKHLITATGQRVTLRCSPRSGDLSVYWYQQSLDQGLQFLIQYYNGEERAKGNILERFSAQQFPDLHSELNLSSLELGDSALYFCVSSTRLAGSYEQYFGPGTRLTVT.

This clonotype came up once. V and J are TRBV3-1 and TRBJ1-3, with a weak D call TRBD1 (6 bases). Trimming shortened V by 4 bases and J by 5 bases, and 18 bases separated the two germline ends. Germline lookup yields CDR1 LGHDT and CDR2 YNNKEL (reference sequence). The CDR3 totals 16 residues. In nucleotides, the CDR3 is TGTGCCAGCAGCCTAAAGGGGGGGTTTCCTCGAAACACCATATATTTT. It encodes CASSLKGGFPRNTIYF.

This clonotype was detected many times. The V and J genes are TRBV3-1 and TRBJ2-1, with 9 bases that match TRBD2. This CDR3 region has 16 residues. Trimming removed 1 base from V and 7 bases from J; junction bases left unmatched: 8. Germline CDR1 reads LGHDT; CDR2 reads YNNKEL (reference sequence). CDR3 residues: CASSQGVAGGPNEQFF. The CDR3 DNA reads TGTGCCAGCAGCCAAGGGGTGGCGGGAGGGCCAAATGAGCAGTTCTTC.

The chain is built from TRBV19 and TRBJ2-2, with TRBD1 identical over 8 bases. Germline V gene data show CDR1 as LNHDA and CDR2 as SQIVND (reference sequence). V was clipped by 7 bases and J by 6 bases; unmatched bases: 7. The CDR3 has 14 amino acids. Here the CDR3 reads CASTDRGNAGELFF. In DNA, the CDR3 is TGTGCCAGTACCGACAGGGGTAACGCCGGGGAGCTGTTTTTT.

This clonotype was detected many times. The chain combines TRBV18 with TRBJ2-3; TRBD1 might be the D (5 bases). Germline V lookup: CDR1 KGHSH, CDR2 LQKENI. Trimming took off 1 base at V and 0 bases at J, with 8 bases between the two ends. The CDR3 contains 15 residues. The CDR3 DNA follows: TGTGCCAGCTCACCACTGACAGAAAGCACAGATACGCAGTATTTT. Its protein is CASSPLTESTDTQYF.

This clonotype was observed many times. The V and J genes are TRBV28 and TRBJ1-2, with 9 bases lining up with TRBD1. The V gene end was trimmed by 7 bases and the J gene end by 4 bases; junction bases not matched to a gene: 13. The germline CDR1 and CDR2 sequences are MDHEN and SYDVKM. The CDR3 extends over 16 amino acids. In nucleotides, the CDR3 is TGTGCCAGCACCCTACAGGGGGCCTCCGGGGCCTATGGCTACACCTTC. This encodes CASTLQGASGAYGYTF.

This clonotype has at least ten counts. V and J are TRBV12-3 or TRBV12-4 and TRBJ2-7; TRBD2 aligns across 9 bases. V gave up 5 bases and J gave up 4 bases; unmatched junction bases: 9. There are 15 residues in the CDR3. DNA of the CDR3: TGTGCCAGCAGTCCAATGGCGGGAGGGCTATACGAGCAGTACTTC. Its protein is CASSPMAGGLYEQYF.

The V gene is TRBV5-1, the J gene TRBJ2-3; 10 nucleotides match TRBD1. CDR3 length equals 16 residues. Germline CDR1 is SGHRS and CDR2 is YFSETQ. Unmatched junction bases numbered 10, after V lost 3 bases and J lost 6 bases. Written as DNA, the CDR3 is TGCGCCAGCAGCTCGGGGAGGACAGGGGGAAAGGATACGCAGTATTTT. It is translated as CASSSGRTGGKDTQYF.

This rearrangement joins TRBV12-3 or TRBV12-4 to TRBJ2-2; D uncertain. The V and J ends lost 3 bases and 7 bases respectively, with 9 bases between them. CDR3 length equals 13 residues. As DNA, the CDR3 is TGTGCCAGCAGTTTCTTGAATGGCGGGGAGCTGTTTTTT. It codes for CASSFLNGGELFF.

The chain couples TRBV2 to TRBJ1-2; D perhaps matches TRBD1 (6 bases). The CDR3 covers 15 residues. The germline gives CDR1 SNHLY, CDR2 FYNNEI. V lost 6 bases to trimming and J lost 4 bases, with 18 bases between them. The CDR3 sequence is CASSGGVRGGYGYTF. CDR3 sequence (DNA): TGTGCCAGCAGCGGGGGGGTCAGGGGTGGCTATGGCTACACCTTC.

This clonotype has only a few counts. The chain joins TRBV24-1 to TRBJ1-2; D unclear. The CDR3 is 12 amino acids. Germline lookup yields CDR1 KGHDR and CDR2 SFDVKD. V lost 7 bases and J 4 bases, leaving 9 bases between the germline ends. The CDR3 region has the DNA TGTGCCACCAGCGCAGATGCCTATGGCTACACCTTC. Its translation is CATSADAYGYTF.